This T cell receptor (beta chain) was recorded in a study of blood T cell repertoires in COVID-19. At the level of the study: Sites in the United States, Italy and Spain provided acute and convalescent COVID-19 samples.

Those who participated ranged in age from about 18 to 89 years and resided in 20 to 25 US areas. Assignments of participants to cohorts depended upon their own reported clinical history. In the study's own analysis: Amplification from reference gene primers served as the basis for estimated nucleated cell counts. TCRdb's table, derived via immunoSEQ multiplex PCR, lists solely in-frame clones and lacks some. The DNA was the basis for D and trimming; V, J and clone size are from that table. The data hold about 200,000 clones, with roughly 84% observed a single time. Trimming left V 0 bases short and J 7 bases short, with 12 bases between. The germline CDR1 and CDR2 sequences are LGHDT and YNNKEL (reference sequence). CDR3 length equals 14 residues.

This receptor was taken from a man aged 35 to 55 who had recovered from COVID-19. V gene TRBV3-1 (or the pseudogene TRBV3-2) combines with J gene TRBJ2-5; TRBD1 is a possible D gene (6 bases). Material for sequencing was PBMCs or T cells enriched from blood (not recorded which). CDR3 in DNA: TGTGCCAGCAGCCAAGATCAGAGAGGGGGGACCCAGTACTTC. It is translated as CASSQDQRGGTQYF.